A selection of T cell receptor beta chains follows, all from one sample in a study of blood T cell repertoires in COVID-19. Some clones are missing from TCRdb's copy, which holds only in-frame ones; the method was immunoSEQ multiplex PCR. The sample yields roughly 97,000 clones, roughly 91% seen once. What was sequenced was peripheral blood. Receptors originate from a human donor in a cohort sampled during active COVID-19. The CDR3 runs from the conserved cysteine through the conserved F or W. A D gene is named only where the DNA matches it firmly. The size of a clone is reported for some rows only, either as once, few or many, or as a class for expanded clones.

abundance: NA; j_gene: TRBJ2-3; d_gene: TRBD1; v_gene: TRBV7-2; CDR3nt: TGTGCCAGCAGCTTAGGGGACAGGGTGAGGACAAATACGCAGTATTTT; CDR3aa: CASSLGDRVRTNTQYF
abundance: NA; j_gene: TRBJ2-2; d_gene: TRBD2; v_gene: TRBV19; CDR3nt: TGTGCCAGTACCTTTAGCGGGAGGATCACCGGGGAGCTGTTTTTT; CDR3aa: CASTFSGRITGELFF
abundance: NA; j_gene: TRBJ1-1; d_gene: TRBD1; v_gene: TRBV18; CDR3nt: TGTGCCAGCTCACGCCATGCAGGGGGGAACACTGAAGCTTTCTTT; CDR3aa: CASSRHAGGNTEAFF
abundance: NA; j_gene: TRBJ2-7; d_gene: TRBD2; v_gene: TRBV13; CDR3nt: TGTGCCAGCAGCTTAGGTCTAGCGGGCGCCTCCTACGAGCAGTACTTC; CDR3aa: CASSLGLAGASYEQYF
abundance: once; j_gene: TRBJ1-2; d_gene: NA; v_gene: TRBV3-1/TRBV3-2; CDR3nt: TGTGCCAGCAGCCATTCGGTGGGAGCGAGGGATGGCTACACCTTC; CDR3aa: CASSHSVGARDGYTF
abundance: NA; j_gene: TRBJ2-1; d_gene: TRBD2; v_gene: TRBV5-1; CDR3nt: TGCGCCAGCAGCTTGGACTCTAGCGGGGGGGCTATCTACAATGAGCAGTTCTTC; CDR3aa: CASSLDSSGGAIYNEQFF
abundance: NA; j_gene: TRBJ1-5; d_gene: NA; v_gene: TRBV11-2; CDR3nt: TGTGCCAGCAGCTTAGGAGATCAGCCCCAGCATTTT; CDR3aa: CASSLGDQPQHF
abundance: NA; j_gene: TRBJ2-7; d_gene: NA; v_gene: TRBV12-3/TRBV12-4; CDR3nt: TGTGCCAGCAGTAGGGACTCCAAGTACGAGCAGTACTTC; CDR3aa: CASSRDSKYEQYF
abundance: NA; j_gene: TRBJ2-1; d_gene: TRBD1; v_gene: TRBV6-5; CDR3nt: TGTGCCAGTGGGGGGACAGGGTCCGTAAAGGAGCAGTTCTTC; CDR3aa: CASGGTGSVKEQFF
abundance: once; j_gene: TRBJ2-7; d_gene: NA; v_gene: TRBV4-3; CDR3nt: TGCGCCAGCAGCACACACCCCAGTAACGAGCAGTACTTC; CDR3aa: CASSTHPSNEQYF
abundance: once; j_gene: TRBJ2-3; d_gene: NA; v_gene: TRBV24-1; CDR3nt: TGTGCCACCAGTGACATTACAGATACGCAGTATTTT; CDR3aa: CATSDITDTQYF
abundance: NA; j_gene: TRBJ2-1; d_gene: TRBD2; v_gene: TRBV27; CDR3nt: TGTGCCAGCAGTCCCCGCCGGCGACTGACTAGCAGTGAGCAGTTCTTC; CDR3aa: CASSPRRRLTSSEQFF
abundance: NA; j_gene: TRBJ1-2; d_gene: TRBD1; v_gene: TRBV6-5; CDR3nt: TGTGCCAGCAGTTACCGGACAGGGGGCGCAGGGGGCTACACCTTC; CDR3aa: CASSYRTGGAGGYTF